These 28 T cell receptor beta chains were all obtained from the same sample, sequenced in a study of blood T cell repertoires in COVID-19. Clones were read by immunoSEQ multiplex PCR, and TCRdb kept only the in-frame ones, dropping some. In the table there are about 310,000 clones, 87% of which are singletons. The specimen was PBMCs or T cells enriched from blood (not recorded which). These receptors were collected from a woman aged 18-30 years who had recovered from COVID-19.

The CDR3 sequence: CASSHSGTGGSYEQYF. CDR3 nucleotides: TGCGCCAGCAGCCACTCCGGGACAGGGGGCTCCTACGAGCAGTACTTC. V usage is TRBV4-3 and J usage is TRBJ2-7, with 11 bases lining up with TRBD1. J was trimmed by 0 bases and V by 3 bases; bases with no gene match: 4. This CDR3 has 16 residues. Germline V gene lookup returns CDR1 LGHNA and CDR2 YSLEER.

V gene TRBV18 combines with J gene TRBJ2-7; TRBD1 agrees at 11 bases. Looked up from germline, CDR1 is KGHSH and CDR2 is LQKENI. Losses at the gene ends were 3 bases for V and 1 base for J; bases not matched to a gene: 11. There are 18 residues in the CDR3. CDR3 in DNA: TGTGCCAGCTCACCGAGCCCCCCGGGACAGGGGGTATCCTACGAGCAGTACTTC. Its protein is CASSPSPPGQGVSYEQYF.

The chain couples TRBV7-3 to TRBJ2-2; no firm D call. The CDR3 contains 12 residues. The V end lost 6 bases, the J end lost 3 bases, and 5 bases lay between the germline ends. CDR1 is SGHTA, CDR2 FQGTGA, per germline. In nucleotides, the CDR3 is TGTGCCAGCAGATTCTACACCGGGGAGCTGTTTTTT. It translates to CASRFYTGELFF.

This chain links TRBV19 with TRBJ1-6, with TRBD1 matching 8 bases. J was trimmed by 8 bases and V by 5 bases; bases with no gene match: 5. This CDR3 has 14 amino acids. Germline V lookup: CDR1 LNHDA, CDR2 SQIVND (reference sequence). This chain's CDR3 is CASSAQGVDSPLHF. The CDR3 bases are TGTGCCAGTAGTGCACAGGGGGTTGATTCACCCCTCCACTTT.

The chain uses TRBV6-1 and TRBJ1-2; no clear D. Trimming removed 2 bases from V and 8 bases from J, with 15 bases in between. Germline values: CDR1 MNHNS, CDR2 SASEGT. The CDR3 contains 14 residues. CDR3: CASSEQVTAQGYTF. For the CDR3, the DNA is TGTGCCAGCAGTGAACAAGTCACAGCTCAAGGCTACACCTTC.

The V gene is TRBV27, the J gene TRBJ2-7; D gene uncertain. The CDR3 loop spans 13 amino acids. Germline V lookup: CDR1 MNHEY, CDR2 SMNVEV (reference sequence). V was pared by 2 bases and J by 3 bases, with 8 bases between. The CDR3 DNA is TGTGCCAGCAGTTTAATTGGCAGCTACGAGCAGTACTTC. Translating gives CASSLIGSYEQYF.

The rearrangement uses TRBV14 and TRBJ1-1, with 12 nucleotides matching TRBD1. The V and J ends lost 6 bases and 1 base, in that order; junction bases with no gene match: 3. Germline V gene lookup returns CDR1 SGHDN and CDR2 FVKESK. The CDR3 contains 15 residues. CDR3 DNA sequence: TGTGCCAGCAGGGGACAGGGGGCGTGGAACACTGAAGCTTTCTTT. As protein: CASRGQGAWNTEAFF. The variable domain in full, completed from reference TRBV14 and TRBJ1-1, reads EAGVTQFPSHSVIEKGQTVTLRCDPISGHDNLYWYRRVMGKEIKFLLHFVKESKQDESGMPNNRFLAERTGGTYSTLKVQPAELEDSGVYFCASRGQGAWNTEAFFGQGTRLTVV.

The chain links TRBV5-8 to TRBJ2-5; tentatively, D is TRBD1 (6 bases). Trimming removed 0 bases at V and 7 bases at J, with 16 bases between. Germline loops: CDR1 SGHTS, CDR2 YDEGEE. This CDR3 spans 15 amino acids. The CDR3, as DNA: TGTGCCAGCAGCTTGGAGTTTAGGCCAGGGGCGACCCAGTACTTC. Its translation: CASSLEFRPGATQYF.

This sequence joins TRBV28 and TRBJ2-7, with D tentatively TRBD2 (7 bases). The ends were cut back, 7 bases at V and 2 bases at J, with 12 bases in the middle. Germline V gene sequence: CDR1 MDHEN, CDR2 SYDVKM. CDR3 length equals 13 residues. The CDR3 spells CASMGGATYEQYF. In DNA form, the CDR3 reads TGTGCCAGCATGGGGGGGGCTACCTACGAGCAGTACTTC.

A few counts support this clone. The chain combines TRBV9 with TRBJ1-1; D may be TRBD1 (6 bases). From germline, CDR1 is SGDLS and CDR2 YYNGEE. The length of the CDR3 is 16 residues. Trimming left V 1 base short and J 0 bases short, with 13 bases between. The CDR3: CASSVSYRALNTEAFF. The CDR3 region has the DNA TGTGCCAGCAGCGTATCCTACAGGGCCTTGAACACTGAAGCTTTCTTT.

The rearrangement uses TRBV4-3 and TRBJ2-7, with 7 nucleotides matching TRBD2. Per the germline V gene, CDR1 is LGHNA and CDR2 is YSLEER. This CDR3 spans 15 amino acids. V gave up 5 bases and J gave up 3 bases; unmatched junction bases: 10. The CDR3 bases are TGCGCCAGCAGCGGAACCGGGACTATCGGCTACGAGCAGTACTTC. Translated, it gives CASSGTGTIGYEQYF.

The genes are TRBV4-3 and TRBJ1-2, with TRBD1 as a possible D gene (5 bases). CDR3 length: 16 amino acids. CDR1 and CDR2 (germline): LGHNA, YSLEER. V lost 2 bases and J 1 base, leaving 14 bases between the germline ends. DNA of the CDR3: TGCGCCAGCAGCCAAAGCCGGTTCAGGGTTAACTATGGCTACACCTTC. Amino acids: CASSQSRFRVNYGYTF.

J is TRBJ2-1 and V is TRBV19; 14 positions match TRBD2. The CDR3 runs 16 residues. Germline-derived CDR1 and CDR2 are LNHDA and SQIVND (reference sequence). V shed 4 bases, J shed 9 bases, and the junction held 8 bases outside the gene matches. The CDR3 bases are TGTGCCAGTAGTAGCTATTGGACTAGCGGGAGGTGTGAGCAGTTCTTC. Amino acids: CASSSYWTSGRCEQFF. The variable domain in full, with the rest retrieved from reference TRBV19 and TRBJ2-1, is DGGITQSPKYLFRKEGQNVTLSCEQNLNHDAMYWYRQDPGQGLRLIYYSQIVNDFQKGDIAEGYSVSREKKESFPLTVTSAQKNPTAFYLCASSSYWTSGRCEQFFGPGTRLTVL.

This sequence joins TRBV28 and TRBJ2-4; possibly TRBD1 for D (6 bases). CDR3 size: 16 residues. The germline CDR1 and CDR2 sequences are MDHEN and SYDVKM. V was cut by 3 bases and J by 3 bases, with 15 bases left in between. CDR3 in amino acids: CASSLWGLDGKNIQYF. The DNA of the CDR3 is TGTGCCAGCAGTTTGTGGGGGCTTGATGGCAAAAACATTCAGTACTTC.

The J gene is TRBJ2-5, the V gene TRBV12-3 or TRBV12-4; D perhaps matches TRBD2 (5 bases). The V end was cut by 6 bases, the J end by 4 bases, with 12 bases between. This CDR3 has 13 residues. The CDR3 protein is CASSRLASETQYF. The CDR3 nucleotides are TGTGCCAGCAGCCGTCTAGCTTCAGAGACCCAGTACTTC.

CDR3: CASSFGRGHEKLFF. The CDR3 DNA reads TGTGCCAGCAGCTTCGGCAGGGGGCATGAAAAACTGTTTTTT. The genes are TRBV7-9 and TRBJ1-4; 8 bases line up with TRBD1. The trim removed 3 bases at V and 6 bases at J, leaving 3 bases unmatched. CDR3 length equals 14 residues. The V gene's germline CDR1 is SEHNR and CDR2 FQNEAQ (reference sequence).

This chain links TRBV2 with TRBJ2-7; TRBD2 is a possible D gene (5 bases). This CDR3 has 13 residues. In germline, CDR1 is SNHLY, CDR2 FYNNEI. V lost 3 bases to trimming and J lost 1 base, with 7 bases between them. The DNA for the CDR3 is TGTGCCAGCAGTGACGGGGTTTCCTACGAGCAGTACTTC. Translation: CASSDGVSYEQYF.

The gene calls are TRBV6-5 and TRBJ2-1; 8 bases are a match to TRBD2. Germline values: CDR1 MNHEY, CDR2 SVGAGI. Trimming took 5 bases from V and 8 from J; bases not matched to a gene: 11. This CDR3 comprises 15 residues. The CDR3 DNA follows: TGTGCCAGCAGTCGCTCGGGAGGGCCTTTAGATGAGCAGTTCTTC. Its protein product is CASSRSGGPLDEQFF.

CDR3 sequence reads: CASSYQRETQYF. The CDR3 coding sequence is TGTGCCAGCAGTTATCAGCGAGAGACCCAGTACTTC. The V call is TRBV6-2 or TRBV6-3, the J call TRBJ2-5, with D unclear. Germline assignment: CDR1 MNHEY and CDR2 SVGEGT. V was trimmed by 3 bases and J by 4 bases, leaving 6 bases between them. There are 12 residues in the CDR3.

The J gene is TRBJ1-2, the V gene TRBV6-1; 8 bases align to TRBD1. CDR1 is MNHNS, CDR2 SASEGT, per germline. With 3 bases clipped from V and 6 bases from J, the junction kept 6 bases outside the gene matches. The CDR3 runs 14 residues. The CDR3 DNA sequence: TGTGCCAGCAGTGAGGACAGGGTATTCCATGGCTACACCTTC. It encodes CASSEDRVFHGYTF.

The gene calls are TRBV6-6 and TRBJ1-2, with 8 bases fitting TRBD1. The CDR3 contains 14 residues. CDR1 and CDR2 from the germline V gene are MNHNY and SVGAGI (reference sequence). The trim removed 5 bases at V and 4 bases at J, leaving 6 bases unmatched. CDR3 coding DNA: TGTGCCAGCAGTCCCCAGGGGGCCGGCTATGGCTACACCTTC. It is translated as CASSPQGAGYGYTF.

This sequence joins TRBV11-1 and TRBJ2-1; a possible D gene is TRBD2 (6 bases). This CDR3 has 14 residues. Germline values: CDR1 SGHAT, CDR2 FQDESV (reference sequence). The V end lost 7 bases, the J end lost 4 bases, and 14 bases lay between the germline ends. The CDR3 coding sequence is TGTGCCAGCACCCGGGACTTAACATACAATGAGCAGTTCTTC. Its translation is CASTRDLTYNEQFF.

The chain has TRBV5-6 and TRBJ1-6, with D possibly TRBD1 on 5 matching bases. Germline V CDR1 and CDR2: SGHDT, YYEEEE. CDR3 length equals 15 residues. Trimming shortened V by 1 base and J by 8 bases, and 13 bases separated the two germline ends. The CDR3 sequence is CASSLLGVGDSPLHF. CDR3 in DNA: TGTGCCAGCAGCTTGTTAGGGGTCGGCGATTCACCCCTCCACTTT.

The rearrangement joins TRBV15 to TRBJ2-7, with TRBD2 matching over 8 bases. The V and J ends lost 3 bases and 2 bases, in that order; junction bases with no gene match: 3. The germline V gene encodes CDR1 LNHNV and CDR2 YYDKDF (reference sequence). This CDR3 contains 14 residues. In nucleotides, the CDR3 is TGTGCCACCAGCAGGGGACTAGGGGCCTACGAGCAGTACTTC. Translating gives CATSRGLGAYEQYF.

The chain has TRBV27 and TRBJ2-7, with TRBD1 identical over 8 bases. Germline V CDR1 and CDR2: MNHEY, SMNVEV (reference sequence). J gave up 4 bases and V 5 bases, and 10 bases lay outside the gene matches. The CDR3 is 15 amino acids. Written as DNA, the CDR3 is TGTGCCAGCAGTCCACCGGGACAGGCCCTATACGAGCAGTACTTC. It specifies CASSPPGQALYEQYF.

The chain links TRBV14 to TRBJ2-7; 14 nucleotides align to TRBD2. This CDR3 is built from 15 residues. V was pared by 6 bases and J by 1 base, with 2 bases of the junction left unmatched. Germline lookup yields CDR1 SGHDN and CDR2 FVKESK. For the CDR3, the DNA is TGTGCCAGCAGTCGACTAGCGGGAGGGTCCTACGAGCAGTACTTC. Amino acids: CASSRLAGGSYEQYF.

The V gene is TRBV2, the J gene TRBJ2-7; 8 bases match TRBD1. The germline CDR1 and CDR2 sequences are SNHLY and FYNNEI. J gave up 3 bases and V 6 bases, and 4 bases lay outside the gene matches. This CDR3 comprises 13 residues. CDR3 loop: CASRGTGSYEQYF. The CDR3 DNA reads TGTGCCAGCAGGGGGACAGGTAGCTACGAGCAGTACTTC. Drawing the rest from reference TRBV2 and TRBJ2-7, the complete variable domain is EPEVTQTPSHQVTQMGQEVILRCVPISNHLYFYWYRQILGQKVEFLVSFYNNEISEKSEIFDDQFSVERPDGSNFTLKIRSTKLEDSAMYFCASRGTGSYEQYFGPGTRLTVT.

This CDR3 reads CASSLQNTIYF. CDR3 in DNA: TGTGCCAGCAGTTTACAGAACACCATATATTTT. The rearrangement joins TRBV12-3 or TRBV12-4 to TRBJ1-3; D ambiguous. The CDR3 is made up of 11 amino acids. Trimming left V 2 bases short and J 7 bases short, with 3 bases between.